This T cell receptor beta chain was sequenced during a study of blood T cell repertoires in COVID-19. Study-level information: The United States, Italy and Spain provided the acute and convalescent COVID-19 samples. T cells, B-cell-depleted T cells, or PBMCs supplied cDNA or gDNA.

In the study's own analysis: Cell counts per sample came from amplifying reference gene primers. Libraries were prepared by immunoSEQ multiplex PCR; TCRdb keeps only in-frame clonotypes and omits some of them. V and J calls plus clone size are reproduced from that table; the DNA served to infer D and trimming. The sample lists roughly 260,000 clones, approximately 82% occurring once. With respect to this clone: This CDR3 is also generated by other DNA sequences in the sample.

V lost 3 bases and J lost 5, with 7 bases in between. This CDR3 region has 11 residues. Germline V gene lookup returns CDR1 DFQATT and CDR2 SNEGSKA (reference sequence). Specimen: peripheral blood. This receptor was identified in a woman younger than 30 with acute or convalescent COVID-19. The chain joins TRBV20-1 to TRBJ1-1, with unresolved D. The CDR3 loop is CSASPNTEAFF. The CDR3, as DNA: TGCAGTGCTAGTCCTAATACTGAAGCTTTCTTT.